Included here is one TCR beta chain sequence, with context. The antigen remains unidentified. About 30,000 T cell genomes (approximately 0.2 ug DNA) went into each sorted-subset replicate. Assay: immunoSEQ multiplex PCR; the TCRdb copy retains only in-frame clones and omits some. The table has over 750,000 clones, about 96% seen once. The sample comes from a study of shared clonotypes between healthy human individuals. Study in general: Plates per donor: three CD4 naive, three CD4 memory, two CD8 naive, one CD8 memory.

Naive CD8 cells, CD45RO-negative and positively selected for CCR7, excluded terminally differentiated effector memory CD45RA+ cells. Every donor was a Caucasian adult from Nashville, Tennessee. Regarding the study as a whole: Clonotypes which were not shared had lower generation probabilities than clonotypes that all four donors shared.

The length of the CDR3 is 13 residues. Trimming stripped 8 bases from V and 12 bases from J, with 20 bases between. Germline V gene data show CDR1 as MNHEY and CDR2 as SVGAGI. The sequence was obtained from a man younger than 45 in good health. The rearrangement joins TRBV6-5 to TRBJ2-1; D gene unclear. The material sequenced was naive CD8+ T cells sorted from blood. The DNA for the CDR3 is TGTGCCAGCCCCAGCACAGCTCCTCTATGGCAGTTCTTC. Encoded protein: CASPSTAPLWQFF.